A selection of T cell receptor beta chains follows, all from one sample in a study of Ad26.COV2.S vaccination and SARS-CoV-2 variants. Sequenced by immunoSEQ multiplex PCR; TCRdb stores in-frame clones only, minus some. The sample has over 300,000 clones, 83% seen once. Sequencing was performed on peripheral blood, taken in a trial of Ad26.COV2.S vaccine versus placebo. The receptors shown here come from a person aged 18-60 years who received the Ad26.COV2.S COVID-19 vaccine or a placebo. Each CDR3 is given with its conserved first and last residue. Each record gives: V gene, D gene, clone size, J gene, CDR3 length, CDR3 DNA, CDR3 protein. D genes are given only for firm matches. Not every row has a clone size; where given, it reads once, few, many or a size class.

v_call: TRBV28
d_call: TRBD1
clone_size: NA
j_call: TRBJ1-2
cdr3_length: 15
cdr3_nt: TGTGCCAGCTCTTCCCCGGGACAGAATTTCTATGGCTACACCTTC
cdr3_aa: CASSSPGQNFYGYTF

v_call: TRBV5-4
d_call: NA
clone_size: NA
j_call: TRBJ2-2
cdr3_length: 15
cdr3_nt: TGTGCCAGCAGCTTCGGAATGGGGCACACCGGGGAGCTGTTTTTT
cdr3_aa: CASSFGMGHTGELFF

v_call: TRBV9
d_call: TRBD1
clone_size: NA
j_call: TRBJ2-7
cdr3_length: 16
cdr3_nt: TGTGCCAGCAGCGCCGAAGGGGGACAGGGGGTCTACGAGCAGTACTTC
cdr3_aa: CASSAEGGQGVYEQYF

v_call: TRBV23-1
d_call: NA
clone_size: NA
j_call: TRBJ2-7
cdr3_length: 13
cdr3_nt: TGCGCCAGCGGCTTGACAGGAACCTACGAGCAGTACTTC
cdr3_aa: CASGLTGTYEQYF

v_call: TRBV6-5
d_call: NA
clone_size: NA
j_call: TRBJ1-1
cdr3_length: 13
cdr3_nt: TGTGCCAGCAGCAAGGGGGGGTACACTGAAGCTTTCTTT
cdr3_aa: CASSKGGYTEAFF

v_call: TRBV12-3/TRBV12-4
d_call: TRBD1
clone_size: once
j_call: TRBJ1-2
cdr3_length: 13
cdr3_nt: TGTGCCACCAGGACAGGGGGTAGCTATGGCTACACCTTC
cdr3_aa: CATRTGGSYGYTF

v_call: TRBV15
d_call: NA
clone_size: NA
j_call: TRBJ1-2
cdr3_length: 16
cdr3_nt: TGTGCCACCAGCAGAGGCCTCGGGGGCCCCAACTATGGCTACACCTTC
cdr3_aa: CATSRGLGGPNYGYTF

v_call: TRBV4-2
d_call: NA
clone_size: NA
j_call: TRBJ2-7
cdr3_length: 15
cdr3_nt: TGTGCCAGCAGCCAACTGGTCGGGACGGCCTACGAGCAGTACTTC
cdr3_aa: CASSQLVGTAYEQYF

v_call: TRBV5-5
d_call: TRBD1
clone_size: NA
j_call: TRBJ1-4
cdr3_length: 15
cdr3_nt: TGTGCCAGCAGCCAGCAACAGGGGGCTAATGAAAAACTGTTTTTT
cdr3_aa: CASSQQQGANEKLFF

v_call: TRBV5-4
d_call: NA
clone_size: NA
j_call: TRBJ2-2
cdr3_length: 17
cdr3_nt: TGTGCCAGCAGCCCGGGGATTGTTGTCCCATACACCGGGGAGCTGTTTTTT
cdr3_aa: CASSPGIVVPYTGELFF

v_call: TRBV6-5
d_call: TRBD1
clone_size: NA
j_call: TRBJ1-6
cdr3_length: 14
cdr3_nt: TGTGCCAGCAGAAGACAGGGGGATAATTCACCCCTCCACTTT
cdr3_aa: CASRRQGDNSPLHF

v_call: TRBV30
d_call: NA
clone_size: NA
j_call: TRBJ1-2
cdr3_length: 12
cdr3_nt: TGTGCCTGGGGGACCTTAAACTATGGCTACACCTTC
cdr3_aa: CAWGTLNYGYTF

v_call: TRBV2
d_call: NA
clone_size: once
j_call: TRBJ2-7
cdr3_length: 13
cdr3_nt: TGTGCCAGCAGGGGGACATTTACCTACGAGCAGTACTTC
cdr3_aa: CASRGTFTYEQYF

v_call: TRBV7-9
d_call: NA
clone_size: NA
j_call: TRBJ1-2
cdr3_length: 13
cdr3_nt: TGTGCCAGTGAGGACAGCCGTAACTATGGCTACACCTTC
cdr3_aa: CASEDSRNYGYTF

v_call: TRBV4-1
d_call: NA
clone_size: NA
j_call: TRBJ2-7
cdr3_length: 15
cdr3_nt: TGCGCCAGCAGCCATGGCCCTCGGCCTAAGAGCGAGCAGTACTTC
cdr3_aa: CASSHGPRPKSEQYF

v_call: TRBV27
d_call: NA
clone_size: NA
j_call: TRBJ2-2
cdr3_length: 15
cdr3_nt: TGTGCCAGCAGTCTCCCGCGAAGAGGGACCGGGGAGCTGTTTTTT
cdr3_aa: CASSLPRRGTGELFF

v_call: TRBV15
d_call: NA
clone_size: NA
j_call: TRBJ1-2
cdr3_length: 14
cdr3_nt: TGTGCCACCAGCAGAGATACCCTGGGCTATGGCTACACCTTC
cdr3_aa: CATSRDTLGYGYTF

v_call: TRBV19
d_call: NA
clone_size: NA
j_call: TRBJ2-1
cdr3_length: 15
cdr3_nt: TGTGCCAGTACCGTGGGACTCAACTCCTACAATGAGCAGTTCTTC
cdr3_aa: CASTVGLNSYNEQFF

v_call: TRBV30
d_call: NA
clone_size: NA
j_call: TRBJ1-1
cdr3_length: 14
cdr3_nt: TGTGCCTGGGGGAGAGGGGGGTTGAACACTGAAGCTTTCTTT
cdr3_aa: CAWGRGGLNTEAFF

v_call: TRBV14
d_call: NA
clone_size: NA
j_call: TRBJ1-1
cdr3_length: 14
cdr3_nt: TGTGCCAGCAGCCAAGGCGCGATTGGTGGTGAAGCTTTCTTT
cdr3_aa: CASSQGAIGGEAFF

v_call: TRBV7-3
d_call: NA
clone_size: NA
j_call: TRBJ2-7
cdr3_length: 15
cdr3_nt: TGTGCCAGCAGCTTAGTTGGGGGAGAGGCCTACGAGCAGTACTTC
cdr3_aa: CASSLVGGEAYEQYF

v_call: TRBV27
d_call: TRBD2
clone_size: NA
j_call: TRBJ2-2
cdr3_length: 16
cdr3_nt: TGTGCCAGCAGAGGCTTAGCGGGGGGGAACACCGGGGAGCTGTTTTTT
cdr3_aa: CASRGLAGGNTGELFF

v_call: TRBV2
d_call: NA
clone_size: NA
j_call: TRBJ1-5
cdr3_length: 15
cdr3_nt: TGTGCCAGCAGGGCGGCCGGGACTAGCAATCAGCCCCAGCATTTT
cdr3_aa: CASRAAGTSNQPQHF

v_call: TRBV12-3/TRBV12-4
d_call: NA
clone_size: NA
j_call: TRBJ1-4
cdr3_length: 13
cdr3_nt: TGTGCCAGCAGCTCCGACGGTAATGAAAAACTGTTTTTT
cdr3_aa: CASSSDGNEKLFF

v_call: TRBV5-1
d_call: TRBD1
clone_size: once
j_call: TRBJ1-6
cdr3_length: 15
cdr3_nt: TGCGCCAGCAGCTTTGGGACAGGGGGTCTTTCACCCCTCCACTTT
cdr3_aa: CASSFGTGGLSPLHF

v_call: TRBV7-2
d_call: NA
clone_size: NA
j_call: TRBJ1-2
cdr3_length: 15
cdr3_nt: TGTGCCAGCAGCTTTAGCAGGAAACTTAACTATGGCTACACCTTC
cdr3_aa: CASSFSRKLNYGYTF

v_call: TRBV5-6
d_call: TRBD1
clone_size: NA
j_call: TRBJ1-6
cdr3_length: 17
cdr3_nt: TGTGCCAGCAGCTTTCGGACAGGGAACCCGCATAATTCACCCCTCCACTTT
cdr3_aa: CASSFRTGNPHNSPLHF

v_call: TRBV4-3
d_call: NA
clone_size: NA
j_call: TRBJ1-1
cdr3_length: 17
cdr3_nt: TGCGCCAGCAGCCAAGATAATCTCGGCAGCCTGAACACTGAAGCTTTCTTT
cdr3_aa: CASSQDNLGSLNTEAFF

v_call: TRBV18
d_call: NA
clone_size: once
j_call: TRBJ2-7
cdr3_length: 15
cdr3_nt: TGTGCCAGCTCACCACAGGTCAGTAGCTCCTACGAGCAGTACTTC
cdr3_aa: CASSPQVSSSYEQYF

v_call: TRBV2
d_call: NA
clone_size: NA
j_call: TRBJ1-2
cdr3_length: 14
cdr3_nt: TGTGCCAGCAGTCCTTATGGGGCGGCGGATGGCTACACCTTC
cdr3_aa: CASSPYGAADGYTF

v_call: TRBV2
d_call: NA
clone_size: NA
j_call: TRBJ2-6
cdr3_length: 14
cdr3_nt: TGTGCCAGCAGTGAACGGACAGGGGCCAACGTCCTGACTTTC
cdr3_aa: CASSERTGANVLTF

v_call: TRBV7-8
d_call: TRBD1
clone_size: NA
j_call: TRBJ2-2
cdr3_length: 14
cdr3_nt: TGTGCCAGCAGCTTAGACAGGGGTATCGGGGAGCTGTTTTTT
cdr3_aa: CASSLDRGIGELFF

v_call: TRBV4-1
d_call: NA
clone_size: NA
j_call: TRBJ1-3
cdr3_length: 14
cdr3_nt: TGCGCCAGCAGTCAGAGGACAAATCCGGACACCATATATTTT
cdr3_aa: CASSQRTNPDTIYF

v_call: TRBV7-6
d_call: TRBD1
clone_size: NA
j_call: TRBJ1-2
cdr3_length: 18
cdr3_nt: TGTGCCAGCAGCTTATTCGGGACAGGGAGGGAGCATAACTATGGCTACACCTTC
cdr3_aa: CASSLFGTGREHNYGYTF